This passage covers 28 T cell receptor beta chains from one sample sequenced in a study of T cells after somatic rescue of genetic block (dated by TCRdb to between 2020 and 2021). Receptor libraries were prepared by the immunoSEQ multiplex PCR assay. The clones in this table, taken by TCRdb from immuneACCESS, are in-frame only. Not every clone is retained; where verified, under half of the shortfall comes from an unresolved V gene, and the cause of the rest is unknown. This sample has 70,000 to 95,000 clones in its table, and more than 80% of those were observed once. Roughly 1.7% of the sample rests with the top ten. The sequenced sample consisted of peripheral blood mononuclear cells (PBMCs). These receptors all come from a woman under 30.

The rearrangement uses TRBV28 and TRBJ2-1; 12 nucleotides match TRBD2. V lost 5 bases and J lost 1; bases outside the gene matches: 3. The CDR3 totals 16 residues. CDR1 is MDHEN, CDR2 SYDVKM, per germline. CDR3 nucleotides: TGTGCCAGCAGTGAGGGACTAGCGGGTTCCTACAATGAGCAGTTCTTC. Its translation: CASSEGLAGSYNEQFF.

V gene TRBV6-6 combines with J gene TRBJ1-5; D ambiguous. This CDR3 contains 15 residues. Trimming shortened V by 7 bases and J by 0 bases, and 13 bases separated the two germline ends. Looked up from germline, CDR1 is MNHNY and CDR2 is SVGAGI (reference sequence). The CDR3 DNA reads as TGTGCCAGCACCAAAGACATCTATAGCAATCAGCCCCAGCATTTT. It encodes CASTKDIYSNQPQHF.

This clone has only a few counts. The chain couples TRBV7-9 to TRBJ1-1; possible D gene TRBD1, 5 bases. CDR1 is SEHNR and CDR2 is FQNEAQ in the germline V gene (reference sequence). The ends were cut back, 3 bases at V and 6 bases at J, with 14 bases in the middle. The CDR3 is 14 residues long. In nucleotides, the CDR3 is TGTGCCAGCAGCTTGGATAATTCGGGGGCTGAAGCTTTCTTT. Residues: CASSLDNSGAEAFF.

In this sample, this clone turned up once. The DNA for the CDR3 is TGTGCCAGCTCACCGGGGACAGTGGGACAGCCCCAGCATTTT. This sequence encodes CASSPGTVGQPQHF. V and J are TRBV18 and TRBJ1-5, with 7 bases lining up with TRBD1. CDR3 length: 14 amino acids. The germline V gene has CDR1 KGHSH and CDR2 LQKENI. V was clipped by 3 bases and J by 7 bases; unmatched bases: 6.

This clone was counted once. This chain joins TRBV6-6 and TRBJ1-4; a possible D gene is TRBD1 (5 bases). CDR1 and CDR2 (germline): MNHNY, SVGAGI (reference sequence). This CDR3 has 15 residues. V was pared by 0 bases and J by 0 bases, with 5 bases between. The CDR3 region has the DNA TGTGCCAGCAGTTACTCGACAGCAACTAATGAAAAACTGTTTTTT. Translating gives CASSYSTATNEKLFF.

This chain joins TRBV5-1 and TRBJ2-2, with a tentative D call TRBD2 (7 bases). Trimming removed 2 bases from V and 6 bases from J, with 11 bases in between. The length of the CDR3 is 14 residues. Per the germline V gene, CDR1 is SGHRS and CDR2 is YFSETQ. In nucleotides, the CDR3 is TGCGCCAGCAGCTTCGGGGGGCGAGCCGGGGAGCTGTTTTTT. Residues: CASSFGGRAGELFF.

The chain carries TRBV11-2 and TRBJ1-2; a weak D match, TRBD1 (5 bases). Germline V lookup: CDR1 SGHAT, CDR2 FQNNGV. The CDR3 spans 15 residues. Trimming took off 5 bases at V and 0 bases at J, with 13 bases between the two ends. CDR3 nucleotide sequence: TGTGCCAGCAGCCTCGGGCAGGGAGCTAACTATGGCTACACCTTC. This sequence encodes CASSLGQGANYGYTF.

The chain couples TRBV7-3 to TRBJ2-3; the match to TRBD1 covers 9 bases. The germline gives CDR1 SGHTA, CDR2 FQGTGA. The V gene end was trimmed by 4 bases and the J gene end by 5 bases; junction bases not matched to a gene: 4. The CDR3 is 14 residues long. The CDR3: CASSSTGGGDTQYF. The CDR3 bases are TGTGCCAGCAGCTCTACAGGGGGCGGAGATACGCAGTATTTT.

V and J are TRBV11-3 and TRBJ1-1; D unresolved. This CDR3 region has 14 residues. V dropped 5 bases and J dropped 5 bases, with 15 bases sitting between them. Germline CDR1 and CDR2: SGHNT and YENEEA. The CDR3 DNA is TGTGCCAGCAGCCCCCGACACGGGGAAACTGAAGCTTTCTTT. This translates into CASSPRHGETEAFF.

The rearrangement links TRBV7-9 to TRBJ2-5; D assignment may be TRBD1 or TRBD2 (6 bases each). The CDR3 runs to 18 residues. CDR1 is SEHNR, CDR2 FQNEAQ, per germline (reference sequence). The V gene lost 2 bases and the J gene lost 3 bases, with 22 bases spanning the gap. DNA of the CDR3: TGTGCCAGCAGCTTATCTCTCGGGGGCCCGCTAGCGAAAGAGACCCAGTACTTC. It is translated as CASSLSLGGPLAKETQYF.

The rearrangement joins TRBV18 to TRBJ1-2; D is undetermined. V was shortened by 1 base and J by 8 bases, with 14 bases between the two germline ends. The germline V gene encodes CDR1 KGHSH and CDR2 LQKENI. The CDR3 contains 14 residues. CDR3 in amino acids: CASSPRQGELGYTF. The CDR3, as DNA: TGTGCCAGCTCACCACGGCAAGGAGAATTAGGCTACACCTTC.

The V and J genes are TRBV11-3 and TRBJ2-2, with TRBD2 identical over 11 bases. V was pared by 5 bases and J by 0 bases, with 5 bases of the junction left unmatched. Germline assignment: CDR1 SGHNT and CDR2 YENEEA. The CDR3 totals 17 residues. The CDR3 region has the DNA TGTGCCAGCAGCCTGACTAGCGGGATCGCGAACACCGGGGAGCTGTTTTTT. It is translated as CASSLTSGIANTGELFF.

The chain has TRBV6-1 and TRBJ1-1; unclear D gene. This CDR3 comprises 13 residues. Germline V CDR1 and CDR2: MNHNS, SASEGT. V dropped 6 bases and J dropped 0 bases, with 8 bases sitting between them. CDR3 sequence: CASSPTLNTEAFF. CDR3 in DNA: TGTGCCAGCAGCCCGACACTGAACACTGAAGCTTTCTTT.

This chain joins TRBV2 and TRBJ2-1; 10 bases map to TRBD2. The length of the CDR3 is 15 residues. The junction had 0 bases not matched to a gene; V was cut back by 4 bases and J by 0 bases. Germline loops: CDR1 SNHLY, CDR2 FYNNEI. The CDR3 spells CASSASGSSYNEQFF. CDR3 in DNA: TGTGCCAGCAGTGCTAGCGGGAGCTCCTACAATGAGCAGTTCTTC.

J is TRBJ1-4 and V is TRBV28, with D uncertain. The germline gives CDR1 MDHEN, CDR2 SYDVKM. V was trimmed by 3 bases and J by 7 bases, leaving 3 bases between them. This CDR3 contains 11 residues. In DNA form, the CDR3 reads TGTGCCAGCAGTTTGGGTGAAAAACTGTTTTTT. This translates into CASSLGEKLFF.

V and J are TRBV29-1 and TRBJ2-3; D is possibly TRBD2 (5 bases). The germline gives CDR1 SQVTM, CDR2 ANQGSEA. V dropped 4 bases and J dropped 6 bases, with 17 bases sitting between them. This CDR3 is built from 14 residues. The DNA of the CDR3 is TGCAGCGTTGCGGGGTGGGAGAGGCAGGATACGCAGTATTTT. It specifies CSVAGWERQDTQYF.

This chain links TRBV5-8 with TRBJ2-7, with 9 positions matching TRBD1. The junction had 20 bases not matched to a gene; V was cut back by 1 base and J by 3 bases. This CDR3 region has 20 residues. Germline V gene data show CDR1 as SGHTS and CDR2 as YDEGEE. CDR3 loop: CASSLIRRAVTGGSDYEQYF. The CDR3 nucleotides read TGTGCCAGCAGCTTGATCCGGCGGGCGGTGACAGGGGGTTCGGACTACGAGCAGTACTTC. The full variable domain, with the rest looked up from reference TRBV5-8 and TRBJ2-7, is EAGVTQSPTHLIKTRGQQATLRCSPISGHTSVYWYQQALGLGLQFLLWYDEGEERNRGNFPPRFSGRQFPNYSSELNVNALELEDSALYLCASSLIRRAVTGGSDYEQYFGPGTRLTVT.

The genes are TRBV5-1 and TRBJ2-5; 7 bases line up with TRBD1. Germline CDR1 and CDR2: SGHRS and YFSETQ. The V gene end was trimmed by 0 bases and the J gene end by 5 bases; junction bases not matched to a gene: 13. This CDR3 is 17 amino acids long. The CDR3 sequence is CASSLERGLGARETQYF. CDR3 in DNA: TGCGCCAGCAGCTTGGAGAGGGGGCTAGGGGCTCGGGAGACCCAGTACTTC.

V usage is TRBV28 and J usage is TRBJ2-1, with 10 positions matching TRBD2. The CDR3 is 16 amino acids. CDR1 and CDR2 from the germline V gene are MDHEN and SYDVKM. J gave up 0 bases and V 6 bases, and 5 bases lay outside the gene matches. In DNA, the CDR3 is TGTGCCAGCAGAACGACTAGCGGGCCCTCCTACAATGAGCAGTTCTTC. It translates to CASRTTSGPSYNEQFF.

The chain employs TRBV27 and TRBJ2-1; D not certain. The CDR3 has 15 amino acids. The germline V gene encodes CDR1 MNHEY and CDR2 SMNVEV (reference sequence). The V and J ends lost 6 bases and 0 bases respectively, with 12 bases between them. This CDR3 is CASSLGVSSYNEQFF. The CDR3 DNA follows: TGTGCCAGCAGCCTTGGGGTGAGCTCCTACAATGAGCAGTTCTTC.

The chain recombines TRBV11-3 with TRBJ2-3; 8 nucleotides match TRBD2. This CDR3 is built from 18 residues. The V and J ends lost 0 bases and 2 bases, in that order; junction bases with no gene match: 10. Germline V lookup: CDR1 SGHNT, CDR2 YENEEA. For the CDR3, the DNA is TGTGCCAGCAGCTTAGAGATTAGGCGGGAGGTCTTCACAGATACGCAGTATTTT. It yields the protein CASSLEIRREVFTDTQYF. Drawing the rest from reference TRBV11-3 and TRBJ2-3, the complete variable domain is EAGVVQSPRYKIIEKKQPVAFWCNPISGHNTLYWYLQNLGQGPELLIRYENEEAVDDSQLPKDRFSAERLKGVDSTLKIQPAELGDSAVYLCASSLEIRREVFTDTQYFGPGTRLTVL.

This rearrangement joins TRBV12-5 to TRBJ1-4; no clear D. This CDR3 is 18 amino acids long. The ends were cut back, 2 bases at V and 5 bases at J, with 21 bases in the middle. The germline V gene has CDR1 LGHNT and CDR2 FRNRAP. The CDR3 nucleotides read TGTGCTAGTGGTTTGCAGCTGGGAACGCGGCCCCTAAATGAAAAACTGTTTTTT. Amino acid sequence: CASGLQLGTRPLNEKLFF.

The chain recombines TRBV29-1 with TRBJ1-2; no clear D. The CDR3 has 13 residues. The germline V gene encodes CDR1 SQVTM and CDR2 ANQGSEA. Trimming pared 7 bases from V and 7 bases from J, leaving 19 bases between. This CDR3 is CSGGGSLFGGYTF. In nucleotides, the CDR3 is TGCAGCGGAGGAGGCAGTTTATTTGGTGGCTACACCTTC.

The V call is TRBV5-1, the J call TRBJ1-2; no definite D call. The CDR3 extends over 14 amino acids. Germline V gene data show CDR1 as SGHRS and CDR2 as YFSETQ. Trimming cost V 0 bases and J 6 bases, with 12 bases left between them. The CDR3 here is CASSLAPRTDGYTF. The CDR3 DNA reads TGCGCCAGCAGCTTGGCCCCAAGGACGGATGGCTACACCTTC.

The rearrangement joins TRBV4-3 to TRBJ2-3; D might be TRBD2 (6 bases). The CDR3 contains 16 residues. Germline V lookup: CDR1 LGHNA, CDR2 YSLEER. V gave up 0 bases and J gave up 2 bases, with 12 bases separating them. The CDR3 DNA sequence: TGCGCCAGCAGCCAAGATCCAGGAGGGTCCACAGATACGCAGTATTTT. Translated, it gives CASSQDPGGSTDTQYF.

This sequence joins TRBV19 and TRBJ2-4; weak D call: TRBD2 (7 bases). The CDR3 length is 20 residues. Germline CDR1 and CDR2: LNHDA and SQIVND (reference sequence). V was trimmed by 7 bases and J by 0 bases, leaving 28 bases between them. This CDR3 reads CASTPARGGSHILAKNIQYF. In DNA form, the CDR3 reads TGTGCCAGTACCCCCGCGAGGGGGGGCTCCCACATTCTAGCCAAAAACATTCAGTACTTC.

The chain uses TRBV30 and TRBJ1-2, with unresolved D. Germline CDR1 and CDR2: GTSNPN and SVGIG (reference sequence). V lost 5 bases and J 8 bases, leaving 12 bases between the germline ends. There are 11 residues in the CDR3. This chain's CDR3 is CAWGRSYGYTF. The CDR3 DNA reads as TGTGCCTGGGGGCGGTCCTACGGCTACACCTTC.

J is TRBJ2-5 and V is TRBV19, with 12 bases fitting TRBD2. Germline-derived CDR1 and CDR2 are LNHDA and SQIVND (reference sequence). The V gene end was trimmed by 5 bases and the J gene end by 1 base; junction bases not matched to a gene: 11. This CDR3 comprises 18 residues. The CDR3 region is CASSSRGPGLAGQETQYF. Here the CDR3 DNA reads TGTGCCAGTAGTTCCAGGGGGCCGGGACTAGCGGGCCAAGAGACCCAGTACTTC.